The clone carrying this T cell receptor (beta chain) was seen more than once but under ten times. Its antigen is unknown. This entry belongs to a study of identical twins. Study-wide results and caveats: Within monozygotic twins, out-of-frame TCR alpha sharing was underestimated by the models. Fewer insertions characterized abundant cord blood beta clonotypes, whereas memory repertoires showed none.

The CDR3 loop spans 12 amino acids. Germline loops: CDR1 SGHVS, CDR2 FNYEAQ. The V gene lost 5 bases and the J gene lost 3 bases, with 7 bases spanning the gap. A universal primer binding site was introduced by template switching. The final cDNA contained unique molecular identifiers. TCRdb re-derived calls from the 5' RACE reads in MiXCR, one entry per CDR3 protein. The sample carries more than 650,000 distinct CDR3 sequences, approximately 6.1% recorded once. Material for sequencing was naive T cells sorted from blood. The chain is built from TRBV7-6 and TRBJ1-1; D gene ambiguous. This clonotype was obtained from a man aged 18 to 29 in good health. The CDR3: CASSTVDTEAFF. CDR3 DNA sequence: TGTGCCAGCAGCACAGTGGACACTGAAGCTTTCTTT.